Each of the 14 T cell receptor beta chains below was sequenced from the same sample in a study of T cell responses to AZD1222 COVID-19 vaccine. The table came from immunoSEQ multiplex PCR; TCRdb's copy has only in-frame clones and leaves some out. The sample has around 140,000 clones, more than 70% seen once. The source was peripheral blood, collected 28 days after the second AZD1222 dose. These receptors were collected from an adult who received the AZD1222 COVID-19 vaccine.

This clone was observed a single time. The chain joins TRBV5-1 to TRBJ2-7; D might be TRBD1 or TRBD2, each matching 5 bases. The CDR3 loop spans 14 amino acids. Germline-derived CDR1 and CDR2 are SGHRS and YFSETQ. The V and J ends lost 4 bases and 7 bases respectively, with 18 bases between them. CDR3 region: CASSPGTEPKEQYF. The DNA for the CDR3 is TGCGCCAGCAGCCCAGGGACGGAGCCAAAGGAGCAGTACTTC. Complete variable domain (other parts from reference TRBV5-1 and TRBJ2-7): KAGVTQTPRYLIKTRGQQVTLSCSPISGHRSVSWYQQTPGQGLQFLFEYFSETQRNKGNFPGRFSGRQFSNSRSEMNVSTLELGDSALYLCASSPGTEPKEQYFGPGTRLTVT.

This rearrangement joins TRBV6-1 to TRBJ1-4; D call uncertain. V lost 2 bases and J 7 bases, leaving 5 bases between the germline ends. CDR3 length: 12 residues. Germline CDR1 and CDR2: MNHNS and SASEGT. DNA of the CDR3: TGTGCCAGCAGTGAATTTACTGAAAAACTGTTTTTT. This sequence encodes CASSEFTEKLFF.

The chain combines TRBV5-1 with TRBJ2-7, with TRBD1 matching over 7 bases. Trimming took 3 bases from V and 2 from J; bases not matched to a gene: 8. Germline V gene data show CDR1 as SGHRS and CDR2 as YFSETQ. This CDR3 contains 15 residues. The CDR3 nucleotides are TGCGCCAGCAGCTCCGGGACAGCGAGGACCTACGAGCAGTACTTC. Translating it yields CASSSGTARTYEQYF.

The rearrangement links TRBV18 to TRBJ2-2; 8 bases are shared with TRBD1. Germline CDR1 KGHSH, CDR2 LQKENI. The CDR3 is 17 residues long. Trimming removed 2 bases from V and 0 bases from J; junction bases left unmatched: 5. CDR3 sequence (DNA): TGTGCCAGCTCACCAGTCGGACAGGGCGCGAACACCGGGGAGCTGTTTTTT. Its protein product is CASSPVGQGANTGELFF.

Note on this clone: The sample carries other DNA sequences with the same CDR3. This rearrangement joins TRBV10-2 to TRBJ2-2; D is uncertain. CDR3 length equals 11 residues. CDR1 is WSHSY and CDR2 is SAAADI in the germline V gene. V lost 8 bases and J 4 bases, leaving 5 bases between the germline ends. The CDR3 region is CASSVTGELFF. The DNA of the CDR3 is TGCGCCAGCTCGGTCACCGGGGAGCTGTTTTTT.

The rearrangement links TRBV5-4 to TRBJ1-1; maybe TRBD1 (6 bases). The germline gives CDR1 SGHNT, CDR2 YYREEE (reference sequence). This CDR3 has 15 residues. V lost 4 bases, J lost 1 base, and 14 bases lay in between. The CDR3 reads CASSRTGIGNTEAFF. CDR3 nucleotides: TGTGCCAGCAGCAGAACAGGGATCGGGAACACTGAAGCTTTCTTT.

The chain is built from TRBV9 and TRBJ1-5; 7 nucleotides match TRBD1. The V gene's germline CDR1 is SGDLS and CDR2 YYNGEE. Trimming cost V 4 bases and J 10 bases; bases outside gene matches: 5. This CDR3 has 12 residues. The DNA for the CDR3 is TGTGCCAGCAGCATCGGGACAGCTCCCCAGCATTTT. Amino acid sequence: CASSIGTAPQHF.

This chain uses TRBV5-6 with TRBJ2-1; weak D call: TRBD2 (6 bases). This CDR3 contains 17 residues. V lost 0 bases to trimming and J lost 1 base, with 14 bases between them. Per the germline V gene, CDR1 is SGHDT and CDR2 is YYEEEE. The CDR3 nucleotides are TGTGCCAGCAGCTTGGATTATCGGGAGTCTTCCTACAATGAGCAGTTCTTC. Protein sequence: CASSLDYRESSYNEQFF.

The rearrangement joins TRBV9 to TRBJ2-7; no firm D call. This CDR3 contains 15 residues. From germline, CDR1 is SGDLS and CDR2 YYNGEE. V lost 0 bases, J lost 4 bases, and 14 bases lay in between. The CDR3 protein is CASSVGGIVGYEQYF. CDR3 nucleotides: TGTGCCAGCAGCGTAGGTGGGATTGTCGGGTACGAGCAGTACTTC.

V usage is TRBV20-1 and J usage is TRBJ2-7; D may be TRBD2 (7 bases). With 3 bases removed from V and 0 bases from J, the gap between germline ends came to 15 bases. CDR1 is DFQATT, CDR2 SNEGSKA, per germline (reference sequence). CDR3 size: 15 residues. This CDR3 reads CSASKRRGGSYEQYF. In nucleotides, the CDR3 is TGCAGTGCTAGTAAGAGGAGGGGGGGCTCCTACGAGCAGTACTTC.

This clone was observed a handful of times. The chain links TRBV7-2 to TRBJ2-4; tentative D call: TRBD2 (6 bases). Germline V gene sequence: CDR1 SGHTA, CDR2 FQGNSA. Trimming removed 5 bases from V and 7 bases from J, with 15 bases in between. The CDR3 is 14 residues long. The CDR3 protein is CASSPEAGFNIQYF. The CDR3 DNA reads TGTGCCAGCAGCCCCGAGGCGGGATTTAACATTCAGTACTTC.

The chain is built from TRBV28 and TRBJ2-5; TRBD2 agrees at 7 bases. The CDR3 is 15 residues long. CDR1 and CDR2 from the germline V gene are MDHEN and SYDVKM. Trimming took 6 bases from V and 2 from J; bases not matched to a gene: 9. The CDR3 DNA sequence: TGTGCCAGCAGCCCCGGGGGAGGGGTTCAAGAGACCCAGTACTTC. Protein: CASSPGGGVQETQYF.

The CDR3 region is CASGPRAPANTGELFF. The CDR3 nucleotides are TGTGCCAGCGGTCCACGAGCACCCGCGAACACCGGGGAGCTGTTTTTT. The chain is built from TRBV27 and TRBJ2-2; D unclear. Per germline, CDR1 MNHEY and CDR2 SMNVEV (reference sequence). CDR3 length: 16 residues. Deletions cut 8 bases from V and 0 bases from J, with 16 bases between.

The rearrangement links TRBV2 to TRBJ2-1; D might be TRBD1 (6 bases). V was clipped by 8 bases and J by 1 base, with 15 bases between them. The CDR3 runs 15 residues. From germline, CDR1 is SNHLY and CDR2 FYNNEI. CDR3 amino acids: CASAEGVESYNEQFF. The DNA of the CDR3 is TGTGCCAGCGCCGAGGGGGTTGAATCCTACAATGAGCAGTTCTTC.